This T cell receptor (beta chain) was obtained from a study of cytomegalovirus exposure and HLA in healthy donors (dated by TCRdb to about 2017). A note on the overall study: A later analysis indicated that the 120 or so validation repertoires were generated on the platform also employed for the approximately 700 repertoires of the first cohort. The study aimed to test whether signatures of past pathogen exposure could be identified by cataloging public T cell receptors. In addition to the first cohort of 650 to 750 subjects, a separate validation cohort of over 90 different subjects was used. To predict cytomegalovirus infection status, the study brought together high-throughput TCR immunosequencing, statistical association of individual TCRs with disease status, and machine learning.

The CDR3 numbers 23 residues from cysteine through phenylalanine. This entry keeps only the CDR3 DNA: 69 bases, framed from base 1. V ends up 1 base short and J 5 bases short, with an unmatched junction base count of 28. Based on the germline V gene, the CDR1 and CDR2 sequences are MDHEN and SYDVKM. Here is what the overall study found, with its caveats: A later analysis found that TCRs clustered in the first cohort also tended to co-occur in the 130 or so validation repertoires, with more than 90% of cluster scores above 0. In both the original and validation cohorts, the classifier was reported to diagnose cytomegalovirus status with high specificity and sensitivity. The authors suggested that the approach could potentially be generalized to other disease states and immunological phenotypes. While some public TCRs were present in many individuals, most TCR sequences turned up only very rarely across donors. All 120 or so repertoires were used to score co-occurrence in the validation cohort in a later analysis, because that analysis had no HLA typing for the cohort. Three of the identified cytomegalovirus-associated TCR beta chains were confirmed in vitro to be specific for cytomegalovirus antigens. In the study, about 150 TCR beta chains were listed as associated with cytomegalovirus.

With respect to this clone: What this receptor recognizes is not known. The sample holds no much larger clone one base away, and base qualities are not on file.

The donors belonged to the validation cohort of about 120 subjects, which was separate from the approximately 660-subject first cohort. The receptor library was made with the immunoSEQ multiplex PCR assay. For the original study's pipeline: A statistical classification framework was developed to diagnose cytomegalovirus status using the catalog of TCR beta chain sequences. TCRdb took this table from immuneACCESS and kept in-frame rearrangements with V and J called. Such tables lack part of the clones; where checked against another copy, unresolved V genes explain under half of the gap, and the rest is unexplained. V, J and clone size were drawn from that table, and D and trimming were deduced from the DNA. In this sample the table shows some 200,000 clones, about 89% of which occur a single time. Clones ranked in the top ten supply 1% to 1.2% of the sample.

Sequencing was carried out using PBMCs. The receptor was isolated from a woman aged 18-30 years in good health and CMV-seronegative. Recombination connected TRBV28 to TRBJ1-5; TRBD1 lines up with 8 middle nucleotides. At the DNA level, the sequence is TGTGCCAGCAGTTTATTTCTTCGACTTAAGGTGGACAGGGCTTTAACGGGGTATCAGCCCCAGCATTTT. Translation gives CASSLFLRLKVDRALTGYQPQHF.